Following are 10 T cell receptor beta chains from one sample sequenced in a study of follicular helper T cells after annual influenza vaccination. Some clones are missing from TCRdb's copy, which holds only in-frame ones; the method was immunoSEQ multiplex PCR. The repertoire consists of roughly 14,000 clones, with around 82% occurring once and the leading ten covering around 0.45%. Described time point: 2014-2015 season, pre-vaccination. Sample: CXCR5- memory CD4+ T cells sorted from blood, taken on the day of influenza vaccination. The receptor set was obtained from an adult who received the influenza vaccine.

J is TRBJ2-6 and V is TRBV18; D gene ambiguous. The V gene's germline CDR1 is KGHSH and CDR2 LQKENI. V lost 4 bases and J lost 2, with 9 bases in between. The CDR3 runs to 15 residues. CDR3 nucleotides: TGTGCCAGCTCACTAAGGGTAACTGGGGCCAACGTCCTGACTTTC. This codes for CASSLRVTGANVLTF.

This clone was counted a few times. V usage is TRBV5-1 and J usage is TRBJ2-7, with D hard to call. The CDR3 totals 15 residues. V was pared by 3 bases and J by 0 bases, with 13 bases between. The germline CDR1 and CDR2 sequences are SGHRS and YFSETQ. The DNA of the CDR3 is TGCGCCAGCAGCTATTTGGCAACAAGCTCCTACGAGCAGTACTTC. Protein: CASSYLATSSYEQYF. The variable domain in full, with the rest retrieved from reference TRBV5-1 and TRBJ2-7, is KAGVTQTPRYLIKTRGQQVTLSCSPISGHRSVSWYQQTPGQGLQFLFEYFSETQRNKGNFPGRFSGRQFSNSRSEMNVSTLELGDSALYLCASSYLATSSYEQYFGPGTRLTVT.

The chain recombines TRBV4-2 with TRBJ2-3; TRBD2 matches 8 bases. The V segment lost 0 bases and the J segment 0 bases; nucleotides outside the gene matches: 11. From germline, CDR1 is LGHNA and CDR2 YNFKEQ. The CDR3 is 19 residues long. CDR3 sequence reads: CASSQDPGEAGVSTDTQYF. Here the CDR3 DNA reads TGTGCCAGCAGCCAAGATCCGGGAGAAGCGGGGGTTAGCACAGATACGCAGTATTTT.

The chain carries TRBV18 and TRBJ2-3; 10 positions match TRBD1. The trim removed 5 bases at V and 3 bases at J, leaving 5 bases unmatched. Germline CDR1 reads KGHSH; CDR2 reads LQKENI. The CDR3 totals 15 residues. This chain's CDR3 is CASSETGGRTDTQYF. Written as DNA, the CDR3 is TGTGCCAGCTCAGAGACAGGGGGCCGTACAGATACGCAGTATTTT.

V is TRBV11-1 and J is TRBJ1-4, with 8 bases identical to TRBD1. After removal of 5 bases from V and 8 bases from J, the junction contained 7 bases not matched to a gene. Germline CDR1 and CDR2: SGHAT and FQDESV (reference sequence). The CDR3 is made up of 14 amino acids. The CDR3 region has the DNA TGTGCCAGCAGCAAAGGACAGGGTACGGAAAAACTGTTTTTT. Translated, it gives CASSKGQGTEKLFF.

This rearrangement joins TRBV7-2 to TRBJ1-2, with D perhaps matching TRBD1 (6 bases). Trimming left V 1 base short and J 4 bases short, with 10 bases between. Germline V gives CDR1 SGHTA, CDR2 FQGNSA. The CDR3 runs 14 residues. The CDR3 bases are TGTGCCAGCAGCTTAGGACAGGAACCCTATGGCTACACCTTC. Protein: CASSLGQEPYGYTF.

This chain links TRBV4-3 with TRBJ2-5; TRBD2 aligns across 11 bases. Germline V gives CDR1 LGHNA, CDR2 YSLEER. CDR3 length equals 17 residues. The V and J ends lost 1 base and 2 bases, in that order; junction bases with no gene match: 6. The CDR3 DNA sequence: TGCGCCAGCAGCCAAGGGCCGGGACTAGCGGCGCAAGAGACCCAGTACTTC. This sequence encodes CASSQGPGLAAQETQYF.

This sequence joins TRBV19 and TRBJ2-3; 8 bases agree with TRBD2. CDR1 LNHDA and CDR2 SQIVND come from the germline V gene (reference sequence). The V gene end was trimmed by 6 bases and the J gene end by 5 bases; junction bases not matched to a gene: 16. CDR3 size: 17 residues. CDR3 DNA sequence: TGTGCCAGTAGCAGTCAGTGGGTAGCGGGAAGAGGAGATACGCAGTATTTT. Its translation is CASSSQWVAGRGDTQYF.

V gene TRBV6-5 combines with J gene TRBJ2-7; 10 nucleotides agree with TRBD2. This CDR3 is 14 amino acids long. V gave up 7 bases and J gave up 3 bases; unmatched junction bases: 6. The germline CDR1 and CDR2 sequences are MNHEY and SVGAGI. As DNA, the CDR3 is TGTGCCAGCACTAAAGCGGGGGGGAACTACGAGCAGTACTTC. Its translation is CASTKAGGNYEQYF.

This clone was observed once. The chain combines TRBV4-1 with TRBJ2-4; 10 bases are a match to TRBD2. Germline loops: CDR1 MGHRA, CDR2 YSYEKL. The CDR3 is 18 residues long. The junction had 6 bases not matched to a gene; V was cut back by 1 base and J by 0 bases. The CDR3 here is CASSQGLPSGGAKNIQYF. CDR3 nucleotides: TGCGCCAGCAGCCAAGGTTTACCTAGCGGGGGAGCCAAAAACATTCAGTACTTC.